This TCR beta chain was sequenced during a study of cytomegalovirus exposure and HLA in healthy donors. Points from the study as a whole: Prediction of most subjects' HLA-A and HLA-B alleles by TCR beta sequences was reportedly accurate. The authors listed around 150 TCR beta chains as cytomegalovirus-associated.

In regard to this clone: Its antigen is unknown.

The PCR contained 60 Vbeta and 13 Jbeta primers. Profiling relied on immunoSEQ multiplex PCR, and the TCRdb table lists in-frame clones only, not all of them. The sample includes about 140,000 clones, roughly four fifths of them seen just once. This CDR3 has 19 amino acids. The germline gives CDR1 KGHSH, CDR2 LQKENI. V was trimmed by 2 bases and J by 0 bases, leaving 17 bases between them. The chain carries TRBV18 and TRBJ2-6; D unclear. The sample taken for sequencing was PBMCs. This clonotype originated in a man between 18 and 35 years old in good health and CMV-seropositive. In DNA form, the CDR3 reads TGTGCCAGCTCACCATTTTCTGTTCAGGCCGTCTCTGGGGCCAACGTCCTGACTTTC. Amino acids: CASSPFSVQAVSGANVLTF.